These 28 T cell receptor beta chains were all obtained from the same sample, sequenced in a study of shared clonotypes between healthy human individuals (dated by TCRdb to 2020 to 2021). The library was generated by the immunoSEQ multiplex PCR assay. In its TCRdb copy, this immuneACCESS table keeps in-frame sequences only and misses some clones. Where compared with another copy, unresolved V genes explain less than half of these, and the others have no known cause. The sample table shows about 2 million clones, and over 85% are seen once. Jointly, the top ten make up around 1.1% of the sample. CD8 naive samples were obtained by positive selection for CCR7 among CD45RO-negative cells, yielding a CD45RA+CCR7+ population from which TemRA cells were excluded. The sample taken for sequencing was naive CD8+ T cells sorted from blood. This specimen's cell subset or site label, interpreted: CD45RA+CCR7+. These receptor sequences come from a man aged 18 to 30 in good health.

The chain uses TRBV28 and TRBJ2-3; TRBD1 is a possible D gene (5 bases). This CDR3 comprises 13 residues. V gave up 9 bases and J gave up 2 bases, with 12 bases separating them. Germline-derived CDR1 and CDR2 are MDHEN and SYDVKM. The CDR3, as DNA: TGTGCCAGTTCGACAGAGTCCACAGATACGCAGTATTTT. Translating gives CASSTESTDTQYF.

This chain uses TRBV13 with TRBJ2-3, with 7 bases fitting TRBD2. V lost 1 base, J lost 0 bases, and 7 bases stayed unmatched. The CDR3 is 17 residues long. Germline values: CDR1 PRHDT, CDR2 FYEKMQ (reference sequence). CDR3 amino acids: CASSLVTSAPSTDTQYF. Here the CDR3 DNA reads TGTGCCAGCAGCTTAGTTACTAGCGCGCCTAGCACAGATACGCAGTATTTT.

CDR3 DNA sequence: TGTGCCAGCAGCTTCACAGGGGTGGGGGAAAAACTGTTTTTT. This encodes CASSFTGVGEKLFF. The chain employs TRBV13 and TRBJ1-4; 7 bases map to TRBD1. Germline lookup yields CDR1 PRHDT and CDR2 FYEKMQ (reference sequence). The V gene end was trimmed by 3 bases and the J gene end by 8 bases; junction bases not matched to a gene: 6. The CDR3 has 14 amino acids. Variable domain in full (rest from reference TRBV13 and TRBJ1-4): AAGVIQSPRHLIKEKRETATLKCYPIPRHDTVYWYQQGPGQDPQFLISFYEKMQSDKGSIPDRFSAQQFSDYHSELNMSSLELGDSALYFCASSFTGVGEKLFFGSGTQLSVL.

A word on this clone: Other nucleotide sequences in the sample specify the same CDR3. V usage is TRBV7-9 and J usage is TRBJ2-7, with TRBD1 matching over 7 bases. Germline V gene lookup returns CDR1 SEHNR and CDR2 FQNEAQ (reference sequence). The length of the CDR3 is 14 residues. V was clipped by 3 bases and J by 2 bases; unmatched bases: 4. The CDR3 loop is CASSFLDRTYEQYF. CDR3 nucleotide sequence: TGTGCCAGCAGCTTCCTGGACAGGACCTACGAGCAGTACTTC.

The chain has TRBV30 and TRBJ1-4; possibly TRBD1 for D (5 bases). CDR3 size: 16 residues. Germline CDR1 and CDR2: GTSNPN and SVGIG (reference sequence). Trimming pared 3 bases from V and 4 bases from J, leaving 18 bases between. The CDR3 DNA is TGTGCCTGGAGGCCCAATCAAATCGGACATAATGAAAAACTGTTTTTT. The encoded protein is CAWRPNQIGHNEKLFF.

V gene TRBV28 combines with J gene TRBJ2-7, with 8 positions matching TRBD2. After removal of 7 bases from V and 3 bases from J, the junction contained 14 bases not matched to a gene. Germline V gene data show CDR1 as MDHEN and CDR2 as SYDVKM. The CDR3 is made up of 16 amino acids. The CDR3 nucleotides read TGTGCCAGCACCACGGGAGGGGGGGCCGAAAGCTACGAGCAGTACTTC. Its translation is CASTTGGGAESYEQYF.

V and J are TRBV28 and TRBJ1-2, with unresolved D. V lost 5 bases, J lost 3 bases, and 13 bases lay in between. The CDR3 loop spans 14 amino acids. Germline V gene lookup returns CDR1 MDHEN and CDR2 SYDVKM. The CDR3 loop reads CASSPPGRYYGYTF. As DNA, the CDR3 is TGTGCCAGCAGTCCTCCGGGGAGGTACTATGGCTACACCTTC.

This chain connects TRBV5-1 to TRBJ2-3; D possibly matches TRBD1 or TRBD2 (5 bases each). V was cut by 0 bases and J by 6 bases, with 14 bases left in between. The germline gives CDR1 SGHRS, CDR2 YFSETQ. This CDR3 has 15 residues. CDR3 region: CASSLEGSDRDTQYF. In nucleotides, the CDR3 is TGCGCCAGCAGCTTGGAGGGGAGTGATAGGGATACGCAGTATTTT.

As concerns this clone: The sample has other DNA sequences that encode this CDR3 too. V usage is TRBV4-3 and J usage is TRBJ1-1; 7 nucleotides match TRBD1. V gave up 0 bases and J gave up 1 base; unmatched junction bases: 5. The CDR3 spans 16 residues. Germline-derived CDR1 and CDR2 are LGHNA and YSLEER. The CDR3 reads CASSQDRGTANTEAFF. CDR3 sequence (DNA): TGCGCCAGCAGCCAAGATCGGGGGACAGCGAACACTGAAGCTTTCTTT.

This sequence joins TRBV29-1 and TRBJ2-5; D might be TRBD2 (6 bases). V lost 5 bases and J lost 5, with 12 bases in between. Per the germline V gene, CDR1 is SQVTM and CDR2 is ANQGSEA. The CDR3 runs to 12 residues. CDR3 DNA sequence: TGCAGCGTTCTCGGAGGGCGGGAGACCCAGTACTTC. This sequence encodes CSVLGGRETQYF. Complete variable domain (other parts from reference TRBV29-1 and TRBJ2-5): SAVISQKPSRDICQRGTSLTIQCQVDSQVTMMFWYRQQPGQSLTLIATANQGSEATYESGFVIDKFPISRPNLTFSTLTVSNMSPEDSSIYLCSVLGGRETQYFGPGTRLLVL.

This clone has a single count. The genes are TRBV11-2 and TRBJ2-1; a weak D match, TRBD2 (5 bases). Trimming shortened V by 4 bases and J by 3 bases, and 13 bases separated the two germline ends. Per germline, CDR1 SGHAT and CDR2 FQNNGV. The CDR3 extends over 15 amino acids. In DNA, the CDR3 is TGTGCCAGCAGCTCCTCGACGGGGTACTACAATGAGCAGTTCTTC. This sequence encodes CASSSSTGYYNEQFF. The full variable domain, in which reference TRBV11-2 and TRBJ2-1 provide the parts outside the CDR3, is EAGVAQSPRYKIIEKRQSVAFWCNPISGHATLYWYQQILGQGPKLLIQFQNNGVVDDSQLPKDRFSAERLKGVDSTLKIQPAKLEDSAVYLCASSSSTGYYNEQFFGPGTRLTVL.

This sequence joins TRBV7-9 and TRBJ2-5; D perhaps matches TRBD2 (5 bases). CDR1 and CDR2 (germline): SEHNR, FQNEAQ (reference sequence). This CDR3 has 15 amino acids. Between the trimmed V and J ends, which lost 1 base and 4 bases, there was a span of 13 bases. The CDR3 DNA sequence: TGTGCCAGCAGCTTAGGGGCCAGCGAGGGAGAGACCCAGTACTTC. The encoded protein is CASSLGASEGETQYF.

The chain joins TRBV7-8 to TRBJ1-2; D gene uncertain. The V and J ends lost 1 base and 3 bases respectively, with 15 bases between them. Germline assignment: CDR1 SGHVS and CDR2 FQNEAQ. The CDR3 loop spans 16 amino acids. CDR3 amino acids: CASSLGTVTLYYGYTF. CDR3 DNA sequence: TGTGCCAGCAGCTTAGGCACAGTCACACTATACTATGGCTACACCTTC.

This chain joins TRBV2 and TRBJ2-7; D unresolved. Per the germline V gene, CDR1 is SNHLY and CDR2 is FYNNEI. V lost 10 bases and J 0 bases, leaving 13 bases between the germline ends. The CDR3 length is 13 residues. The CDR3: CAILGQASYEQYF. The CDR3 region has the DNA TGTGCCATCTTAGGGCAAGCCTCCTACGAGCAGTACTTC. Full variable domain (rest looked up from reference TRBV2 and TRBJ2-7): EPEVTQTPSHQVTQMGQEVILRCVPISNHLYFYWYRQILGQKVEFLVSFYNNEISEKSEIFDDQFSVERPDGSNFTLKIRSTKLEDSAMYFCAILGQASYEQYFGPGTRLTVT.

The gene calls are TRBV6-7 and TRBJ1-3, with TRBD1 as a possible D gene (5 bases). TRBV6-7 falls under the ORF class, with uncertain function. Trimming stripped 9 bases from V and 3 bases from J, with 27 bases between. This CDR3 comprises 18 residues. The CDR3 region has the DNA TGTGCCAGTCCACCCTCTTGGGGGGATCTTCCACTTGGAAACACCATATATTTT. Translated, it gives CASPPSWGDLPLGNTIYF.

V is TRBV19 and J is TRBJ2-4, with a tentative D call TRBD1 (6 bases). The CDR3 loop spans 16 amino acids. From germline, CDR1 is LNHDA and CDR2 SQIVND (reference sequence). V was cut by 10 bases and J by 0 bases, with 19 bases left in between. The CDR3: CATYGQRQLAKNIQYF. CDR3 DNA sequence: TGTGCCACCTATGGACAGCGGCAACTAGCCAAAAACATTCAGTACTTC.

The chain recombines TRBV6-5 with TRBJ1-2; a possible D gene is TRBD1 (5 bases). Trimming took 1 base from V and 2 from J, leaving 8 bases between them. There are 14 residues in the CDR3. Per germline, CDR1 MNHEY and CDR2 SVGAGI. CDR3 sequence: CASSYFGTNYGYTF. CDR3 bases: TGTGCCAGCAGTTACTTTGGGACGAACTATGGCTACACCTTC.

This clone was counted once. The V call is TRBV7-9, the J call TRBJ2-7; 9 positions match TRBD1. Germline V gene lookup returns CDR1 SEHNR and CDR2 FQNEAQ (reference sequence). With 3 bases clipped from V and 2 bases from J, the junction kept 8 bases outside the gene matches. The CDR3 loop spans 16 amino acids. The CDR3 protein is CASSLGTGMLTYEQYF. The CDR3 DNA follows: TGTGCCAGCAGCTTGGGGACAGGGATGCTTACCTACGAGCAGTACTTC.

Concerning this clone: Distinct nucleotide sequences in the sample also encode this CDR3. The CDR3 region has the DNA TGCGCCAGCAGCTTGGAAACTAACCAAGAGACCCAGTACTTC. Translated, it gives CASSLETNQETQYF. The rearrangement links TRBV5-1 to TRBJ2-5; unclear D gene. V lost 0 bases to trimming and J lost 0 bases, with 6 bases between them. Germline V gene sequence: CDR1 SGHRS, CDR2 YFSETQ. The CDR3 has 14 amino acids. The full variable domain, rest sourced from reference TRBV5-1 and TRBJ2-5, is KAGVTQTPRYLIKTRGQQVTLSCSPISGHRSVSWYQQTPGQGLQFLFEYFSETQRNKGNFPGRFSGRQFSNSRSEMNVSTLELGDSALYLCASSLETNQETQYFGPGTRLLVL.

The CDR3 loop reads CAWSPSAYNEQFF. CDR3 nucleotides: TGTGCCTGGAGTCCGTCCGCGTACAATGAGCAGTTCTTC. The chain is built from TRBV30 and TRBJ2-1, with unresolved D. Looked up from germline, CDR1 is GTSNPN and CDR2 is SVGIG (reference sequence). The V gene lost 2 bases and the J gene lost 4 bases, with 9 bases spanning the gap. The CDR3 runs to 13 residues.

V is TRBV10-1 and J is TRBJ1-1, with D possibly TRBD1 on 5 matching bases. CDR3 length: 14 residues. Trimming pared 3 bases from V and 6 bases from J, leaving 14 bases between. CDR1 and CDR2 from the germline V gene are WNHNN and SYGVQD (reference sequence). CDR3 bases: TGCGCCAGCAGTGAAATGGGGGGAAGCGCTGAAGCTTTCTTT. Translation gives CASSEMGGSAEAFF.

This chain uses TRBV6-5 with TRBJ1-1; possible D gene TRBD1, 5 bases. V was clipped by 2 bases and J by 10 bases, with 17 bases between them. Germline V gene sequence: CDR1 MNHEY, CDR2 SVGAGI. CDR3 size: 14 residues. The DNA for the CDR3 is TGTGCCAGCAGTTACACCCTTGGGGGACTCGGAGCTTTCTTT. It yields the protein CASSYTLGGLGAFF.

This chain connects TRBV4-1 to TRBJ1-4, with unresolved D. Trimming left V 4 bases short and J 8 bases short, with 11 bases between. Per germline, CDR1 MGHRA and CDR2 YSYEKL. This CDR3 region has 13 residues. CDR3 loop: CASSPGMGEKLFF. CDR3 nucleotide sequence: TGCGCCAGCAGCCCCGGCATGGGGGAAAAACTGTTTTTT.

This clone was recorded once. The V call is TRBV7-8, the J call TRBJ1-6; D remains unclear. The CDR3 consists of 20 residues. The ends were cut back, 5 bases at V and 0 bases at J, with 23 bases in the middle. Germline assignment: CDR1 SGHVS and CDR2 FQNEAQ. The CDR3 is CASSADLYGRESSYNSPLHF. The CDR3 coding sequence is TGTGCCAGCAGCGCCGACCTCTACGGAAGAGAAAGCTCCTATAATTCACCCCTCCACTTT.

The CDR3 spells CASGVSSYEQYF. The CDR3 DNA is TGTGCCAGCGGGGTAAGCTCCTACGAGCAGTACTTC. The J gene is TRBJ2-7, the V gene TRBV28; D not resolved. This CDR3 is 12 amino acids long. From germline, CDR1 is MDHEN and CDR2 SYDVKM. V lost 8 bases and J 0 bases, leaving 8 bases between the germline ends.

At least ten counts were recorded for this clone. The V call is TRBV10-3, the J call TRBJ1-1; weak D call: TRBD1 (5 bases). Germline loops: CDR1 ENHRY, CDR2 SYGVKD. The V gene lost 6 bases and the J gene lost 0 bases, with 14 bases spanning the gap. The CDR3 contains 15 residues. The DNA for the CDR3 is TGTGCCATCAGGGACTCAGGGTCGATGAACACTGAAGCTTTCTTT. Protein: CAIRDSGSMNTEAFF.

This chain's CDR3 is CASGLAGGAYGYTF. Here the CDR3 DNA reads TGTGCTAGTGGTTTGGCAGGGGGCGCCTATGGCTACACCTTC. The V call is TRBV12-5, the J call TRBJ1-2; 8 bases agree with TRBD1. The CDR3 runs 14 residues. The germline V gene has CDR1 LGHNT and CDR2 FRNRAP. V lost 1 base, J lost 4 bases, and 2 bases stayed unmatched.

The genes are TRBV28 and TRBJ1-1; D is perhaps TRBD1 (6 bases). The CDR3 is made up of 16 amino acids. The V gene's germline CDR1 is MDHEN and CDR2 SYDVKM. V gave up 6 bases and J gave up 0 bases, with 17 bases separating them. In DNA, the CDR3 is TGTGCCAGCAGCTTCGGGGGCCCCATCTTGAACACTGAAGCTTTCTTT. Its translation: CASSFGGPILNTEAFF.